Below are 16 T cell receptor beta chains sequenced from a single sample in a study of CD8+ T cells in alopecia areata. RNA was isolated and reverse transcribed to cDNA, the sequencing template. Profiled with immunoSEQ multiplex PCR; TCRdb holds only in-frame clones, not every one. This table holds 130,000 or so clones, 49% found once. The sequenced sample was CD8+ T cells sorted from blood, obtained at week 0. These receptors originate from a human donor with alopecia areata.

This clone showed up just a few times. The rearrangement joins TRBV11-1 to TRBJ2-1; a weak D match, TRBD2 (5 bases). CDR1 SGHAT and CDR2 FQDESV come from the germline V gene (reference sequence). Trimming removed 1 base at V and 8 bases at J, with 18 bases between. The length of the CDR3 is 16 residues. CDR3 amino acids: CASSLVMERGADEQFF. CDR3 sequence (DNA): TGTGCCAGCAGCTTAGTAATGGAGAGAGGAGCGGATGAGCAGTTCTTC. Full variable domain (outside the CDR3, taken from reference TRBV11-1 and TRBJ2-1): EAEVAQSPRYKITEKSQAVAFWCDPISGHATLYWYRQILGQGPELLVQFQDESVVDDSQLPKDRFSAERLKGVDSTLKIQPAELGDSAMYLCASSLVMERGADEQFFGPGTRLTVL.

This clone was counted between two and nine times. The chain links TRBV10-3 to TRBJ2-1, with a possible D match to TRBD2 (5 bases). Germline-derived CDR1 and CDR2 are ENHRY and SYGVKD. V was shortened by 6 bases and J by 10 bases, with 13 bases between the two germline ends. The CDR3 is 12 residues long. The DNA for the CDR3 is TGTGCCATCAGGACACAAAGAGGGGAGCAGTTCTTC. This translates into CAIRTQRGEQFF.

This chain links TRBV5-6 with TRBJ2-2, with D possibly TRBD2 on 5 matching bases. V gave up 1 base and J gave up 0 bases, with 13 bases separating them. The germline CDR1 and CDR2 sequences are SGHDT and YYEEEE. The CDR3 totals 17 residues. The DNA of the CDR3 is TGTGCCAGCAGCTTGACTAGAGTAGGCGCGAACACCGGGGAGCTGTTTTTT. Its translation is CASSLTRVGANTGELFF.

This sequence joins TRBV7-9 and TRBJ1-2; tentative D call: TRBD1 (6 bases). The V and J ends lost 1 base and 0 bases respectively, with 9 bases between them. The CDR3 has 15 amino acids. The germline V gene encodes CDR1 SEHNR and CDR2 FQNEAQ (reference sequence). The DNA of the CDR3 is TGTGCCAGCAGCTTAGGCGCAGGGGCTAACTATGGCTACACCTTC. Translating it yields CASSLGAGANYGYTF.

This chain uses TRBV13 with TRBJ2-5; D is uncertain. The CDR3 loop spans 11 amino acids. Trimming stripped 1 base from V and 5 bases from J, with 2 bases between. CDR1 PRHDT and CDR2 FYEKMQ come from the germline V gene (reference sequence). The CDR3 is CASSLDETQYF. CDR3 bases: TGTGCCAGCAGCTTAGATGAGACCCAGTACTTC. The complete variable domain, with remaining parts taken from reference TRBV13 and TRBJ2-5, reads AAGVIQSPRHLIKEKRETATLKCYPIPRHDTVYWYQQGPGQDPQFLISFYEKMQSDKGSIPDRFSAQQFSDYHSELNMSSLELGDSALYFCASSLDETQYFGPGTRLLVL.

The rearrangement links TRBV27 to TRBJ1-2, with TRBD1 matching 8 bases. J gave up 0 bases and V 4 bases, and 1 base lay outside the gene matches. Germline loops: CDR1 MNHEY, CDR2 SMNVEV (reference sequence). This CDR3 comprises 14 residues. The CDR3 nucleotides read TGTGCCAGCAGTTGGACAGGGACTAACTATGGCTACACCTTC. This translates into CASSWTGTNYGYTF.

The gene calls are TRBV29-1 and TRBJ2-7; D is perhaps TRBD1 (6 bases). V dropped 5 bases and J dropped 2 bases, with 13 bases sitting between them. This CDR3 is built from 13 residues. CDR1 SQVTM and CDR2 ANQGSEA come from the germline V gene. The CDR3 DNA reads as TGCAGCGTTTTAACCGGGACAACCTACGAGCAGTACTTC. It specifies CSVLTGTTYEQYF.

This sequence joins TRBV7-2 and TRBJ1-1; no reliable D call. This CDR3 has 13 residues. Per germline, CDR1 SGHTA and CDR2 FQGNSA. Deletions cut 6 bases from V and 1 base from J, with 9 bases between. The DNA of the CDR3 is TGTGCCAGCAGGTACGACACGAACACTGAAGCTTTCTTT. It translates to CASRYDTNTEAFF. Filled out from reference TRBV7-2 and TRBJ1-1, the complete variable domain reads GAGVSQSPSNKVTEKGKDVELRCDPISGHTALYWYRQSLGQGLEFLIYFQGNSAPDKSGLPSDRFSAERTGGSVSTLTIQRTQQEDSAVYLCASRYDTNTEAFFGQGTRLTVV.

The chain joins TRBV11-2 to TRBJ2-1; 9 bases match TRBD2. Germline loops: CDR1 SGHAT, CDR2 FQNNGV. Trimming at V came to 3 bases and at J to 9 bases, leaving 6 bases not matched to a gene. The CDR3 has 14 amino acids. DNA for the CDR3: TGTGCCAGCAGCTTCGGCGGGGGGGCGGTTGAGCAGTTCTTC. It codes for CASSFGGGAVEQFF. Based on the CDR3 plus reference TRBV11-2 and TRBJ2-1, the full variable domain is EAGVAQSPRYKIIEKRQSVAFWCNPISGHATLYWYQQILGQGPKLLIQFQNNGVVDDSQLPKDRFSAERLKGVDSTLKIQPAKLEDSAVYLCASSFGGGAVEQFFGPGTRLTVL.

The rearrangement uses TRBV6-1 and TRBJ2-7, with TRBD1 as a possible D gene (5 bases). Germline V CDR1 and CDR2: MNHNS, SASEGT. CDR3 length: 15 amino acids. The V and J ends lost 2 bases and 5 bases respectively, with 16 bases between them. The CDR3 DNA reads TGTGCCAGCAGTGAAAGGATGTCAGGGAAACACGAGCAGTACTTC. It codes for CASSERMSGKHEQYF.

The CDR3 reads CATSYPRGMTGELFF. The CDR3 nucleotides read TGTGCCACCAGCTACCCTCGGGGGATGACTGGGGAGCTGTTTTTT. The V call is TRBV15, the J call TRBJ2-2, with a possible D match to TRBD2 (6 bases). Looked up from germline, CDR1 is LNHNV and CDR2 is YYDKDF (reference sequence). V lost 5 bases and J lost 8, with 18 bases in between. CDR3 length equals 15 residues.

This clone was observed a handful of times. The chain recombines TRBV13 with TRBJ2-7; 8 bases are shared with TRBD2. Germline V gene lookup returns CDR1 PRHDT and CDR2 FYEKMQ (reference sequence). CDR3 length equals 15 residues. With V trimmed by 5 bases and J by 2 bases, 8 bases remained unmatched. CDR3 region: CASSAPRGGPYEQYF. The CDR3 coding sequence is TGTGCCAGCAGCGCTCCCCGCGGGGGGCCCTACGAGCAGTACTTC.

The chain has TRBV15 and TRBJ2-7; a weak D match, TRBD1 (5 bases). The CDR3 spans 14 residues. The ends were cut back, 3 bases at V and 1 base at J, with 10 bases in the middle. Germline V lookup: CDR1 LNHNV, CDR2 YYDKDF (reference sequence). The CDR3 coding sequence is TGTGCCACCAGCAGCCTAACAGGTTCCTACGAGCAGTACTTC. It specifies CATSSLTGSYEQYF.

The chain is built from TRBV5-6 and TRBJ2-1; 7 bases are a match to TRBD1. This CDR3 spans 14 amino acids. The trim removed 3 bases at V and 3 bases at J, leaving 3 bases unmatched. CDR1 and CDR2 (germline): SGHDT, YYEEEE. This CDR3 reads CASSWDRNYNEQFF. DNA of the CDR3: TGTGCCAGCAGCTGGGACAGAAACTACAATGAGCAGTTCTTC.

The CDR3 protein is CASSNGDRHNYGYTF. The CDR3 coding sequence is TGCGCCAGCAGCAACGGGGACAGACATAACTATGGCTACACCTTC. The V gene is TRBV5-1, the J gene TRBJ1-2; TRBD1 matches 7 bases. V dropped 4 bases and J dropped 1; count of bases not matched to a gene: 7. The CDR3 sequence is 15 residues long. The germline V gene encodes CDR1 SGHRS and CDR2 YFSETQ.

The table lists this clone with a few counts. The V gene is TRBV29-1, the J gene TRBJ2-1, with 7 positions matching TRBD1. The V segment lost 0 bases and the J segment 10 bases; nucleotides outside the gene matches: 12. Germline V CDR1 and CDR2: SQVTM, ANQGSEA. This CDR3 region has 15 residues. This chain's CDR3 is CSVEDPLQGFGEQFF. The CDR3 nucleotides are TGCAGCGTTGAAGATCCGTTACAGGGGTTCGGAGAGCAGTTCTTC.